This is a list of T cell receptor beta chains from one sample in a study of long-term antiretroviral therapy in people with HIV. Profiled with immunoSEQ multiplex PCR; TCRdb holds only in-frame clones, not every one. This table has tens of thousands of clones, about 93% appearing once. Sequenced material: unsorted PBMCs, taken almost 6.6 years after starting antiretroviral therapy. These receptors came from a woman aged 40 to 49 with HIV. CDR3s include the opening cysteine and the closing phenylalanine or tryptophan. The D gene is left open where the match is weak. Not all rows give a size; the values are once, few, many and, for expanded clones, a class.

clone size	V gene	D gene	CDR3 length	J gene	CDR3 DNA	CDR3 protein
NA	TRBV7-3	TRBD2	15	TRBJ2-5	TGTGCCAGCAGCTCGGGAAGCGGGGTAGGGGAGACCCAGTACTTC	CASSSGSGVGETQYF
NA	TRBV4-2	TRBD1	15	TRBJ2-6	TGTGCCAGCAGCCCCACAGGGGCTGGGGCCAACGTCCTGACTTTC	CASSPTGAGANVLTF
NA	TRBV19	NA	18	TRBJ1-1	TGTGCCAGTAGTATCACACCCAGAACCGTTGGGCAGGGTGCTGAAGCTTTCTTT	CASSITPRTVGQGAEAFF
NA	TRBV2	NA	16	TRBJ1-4	TGTGCCAGCAGGTGGTTCGGACGGAAAACTAATGAAAAACTGTTTTTT	CASRWFGRKTNEKLFF
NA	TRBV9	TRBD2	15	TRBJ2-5	TGTGCCAGCAGCGCTAGCGGGGGGCCGCAAGAGACCCAGTACTTC	CASSASGGPQETQYF
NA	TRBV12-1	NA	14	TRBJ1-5	TGTGCCAGCAGCCGTGACCGAAGCTATCAGCCCCAGCATTTT	CASSRDRSYQPQHF
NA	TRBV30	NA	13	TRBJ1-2	TGTGCCTGGAGTAGGGAGATTCGCTATGGCTACACCTTC	CAWSREIRYGYTF
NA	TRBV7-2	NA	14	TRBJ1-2	TGTGCCAGCAGGCTGATTCGGGGAGATGATGGCTACACCTTC	CASRLIRGDDGYTF
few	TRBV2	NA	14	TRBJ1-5	TGTGCCAGCACTATCCAGGGGACCAATCAGCCCCAGCATTTT	CASTIQGTNQPQHF
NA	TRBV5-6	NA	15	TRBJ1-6	TGTGCCAGCAGCCTACTGTGGGGGGATAATTCACCCCTCCACTTT	CASSLLWGDNSPLHF
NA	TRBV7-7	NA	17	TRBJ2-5	TGTGCTAGCAGCTATACAGGGGAGGCCCGGAGTGGGGAGACCCAGTACTTC	CASSYTGEARSGETQYF
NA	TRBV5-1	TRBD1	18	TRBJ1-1	TGCGCCAGCAGCTTGGGACCAGGGGGGCTCGGTAGCGGCACTGAAGCTTTCTTT	CASSLGPGGLGSGTEAFF
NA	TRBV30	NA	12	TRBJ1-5	TGTGCCTGGAGTTCAGGGGACCAGCCCCAGCATTTT	CAWSSGDQPQHF
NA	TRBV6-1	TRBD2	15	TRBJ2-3	TGTGCCAGCAGTGACAGCGGGGGGGCTATAGATACGCAGTATTTT	CASSDSGGAIDTQYF
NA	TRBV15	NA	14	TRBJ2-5	TGTGCCACCAGCAGGGGACCGGATGAAGAGACCCAGTACTTC	CATSRGPDEETQYF
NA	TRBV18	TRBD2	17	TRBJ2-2	TGTGCCAGCTCACCAGGAACTAGCGGGACGAACACCGGGGAGCTGTTTTTT	CASSPGTSGTNTGELFF
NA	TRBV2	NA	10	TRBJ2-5	TGTGCCAGCAGCCGAGAGACCCAGTACTTC	CASSRETQYF
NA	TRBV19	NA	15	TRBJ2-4	TGTGCCAGTACTCCTAAACAGAGAGCCAAAAACATTCAGTACTTC	CASTPKQRAKNIQYF
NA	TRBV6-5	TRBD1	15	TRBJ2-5	TGTGCCAGCAGTTACTTCGGGACAGGACAAGAGACCCAGTACTTC	CASSYFGTGQETQYF
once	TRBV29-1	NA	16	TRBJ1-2	TGCAGCGTTGAACCCGGATTACCCAGTCTGAGCTATGGCTACACCTTC	CSVEPGLPSLSYGYTF
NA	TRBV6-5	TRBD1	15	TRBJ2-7	TGTGCCAGCAGTTACTCCGGGACAGGGGGCTACGAGCAGTACTTC	CASSYSGTGGYEQYF
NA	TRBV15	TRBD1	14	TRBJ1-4	TGTGCCACCAGCAGGGCAGGGGGCAATGAAAAACTGTTTTTT	CATSRAGGNEKLFF
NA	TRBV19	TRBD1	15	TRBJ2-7	TGTGCCAGTAGTATATCGGGACAGGCTGGCTACGAGCAGTACTTC	CASSISGQAGYEQYF
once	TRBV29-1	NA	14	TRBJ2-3	TGCAGCGTTGAAGAGCACCGAGGCACAGATACGCAGTATTTT	CSVEEHRGTDTQYF
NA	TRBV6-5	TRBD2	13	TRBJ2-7	TGTGCCAGCAGGGGAGGGATCGCCTACGAGCAGTACTTC	CASRGGIAYEQYF
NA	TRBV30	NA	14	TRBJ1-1	TGTGCCTGGAGTCCAGAAGTTAGCAACACTGAAGCTTTCTTT	CAWSPEVSNTEAFF
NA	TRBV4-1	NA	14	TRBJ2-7	TGCGCCAGCAGCCCCGGAACAGGTTCCTACGAGCAGTACTTC	CASSPGTGSYEQYF
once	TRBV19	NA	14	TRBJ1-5	TGTGCCAGTAGTGCCAGGGGTTCCGTTCAGCCCCAGCATTTT	CASSARGSVQPQHF
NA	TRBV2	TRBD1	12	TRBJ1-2	TGTGCCAGCGGGCAGGGGGCGGGTGGCTACACCTTC	CASGQGAGGYTF
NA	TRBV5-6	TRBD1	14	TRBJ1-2	TGTGCCAGCAGCAGACCGGGACAGGCTGGTGGCTACACCTTC	CASSRPGQAGGYTF
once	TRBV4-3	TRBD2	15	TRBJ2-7	TGCGCCAGCAGCCAAGTGGCGGGGGGCTCCTACGAGCAGTACTTC	CASSQVAGGSYEQYF
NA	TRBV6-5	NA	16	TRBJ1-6	TGTGCCAGCAGTTACTCGGGCGGGCCTATTAATTCACCCCTCCACTTT	CASSYSGGPINSPLHF
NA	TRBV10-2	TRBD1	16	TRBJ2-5	TGCGCCAGCATCCCGGGACAGGGGGTGTTCCAAGAGACCCAGTACTTC	CASIPGQGVFQETQYF
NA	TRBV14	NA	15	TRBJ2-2	TGTGCCAGCAGCCAGGGGGGGGCTCTCACCGGGGAGCTGTTTTTT	CASSQGGALTGELFF
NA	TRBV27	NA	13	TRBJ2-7	TGTGCCAGCAGGGAGGACGTCTCCTACGAGCAGTACTTC	CASREDVSYEQYF
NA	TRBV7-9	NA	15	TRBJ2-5	TGTGCCAGCAGCTTGACAGGCGACCAACAAGAGACCCAGTACTTC	CASSLTGDQQETQYF
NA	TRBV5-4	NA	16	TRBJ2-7	TGTGCCAGCAGACTGGAGGGTGGGACAGCCTCCGGAGAGCAGTACTTC	CASRLEGGTASGEQYF
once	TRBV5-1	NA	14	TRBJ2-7	TGCGCCAGCAGCTTGGGACAACTAACCTACGAGCAGTACTTC	CASSLGQLTYEQYF
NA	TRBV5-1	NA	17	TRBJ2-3	TGCGCCAGCAGCCCCTACAAGGGGGCGGGGAGCACAGATACGCAGTATTTT	CASSPYKGAGSTDTQYF
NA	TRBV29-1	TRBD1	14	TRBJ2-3	TGCAGCGTTGTAGACAGGGGGACCACAGATACGCAGTATTTT	CSVVDRGTTDTQYF
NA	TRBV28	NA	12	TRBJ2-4	TGTGCCAGCAGTTTATACGGAAACATTCAGTACTTC	CASSLYGNIQYF
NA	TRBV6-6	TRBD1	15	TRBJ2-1	TGTGCCAGCAGCCACCGGGACAGGGACAACAATGAGCAGTTCTTC	CASSHRDRDNNEQFF
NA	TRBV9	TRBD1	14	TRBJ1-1	TGTGCCAGCAGCTTTACAGGGGAGAACACTGAAGCTTTCTTT	CASSFTGENTEAFF
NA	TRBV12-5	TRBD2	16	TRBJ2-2	TGTGCTAGTAAACTAGCGGGGGAGTCTGGCGCCGGGGAGCTGTTTTTT	CASKLAGESGAGELFF
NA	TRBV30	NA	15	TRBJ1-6	TGTGCCTGGAACCTATCTGGGGGGCGGAATTCACCCCTCCACTTT	CAWNLSGGRNSPLHF
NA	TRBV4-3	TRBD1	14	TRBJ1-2	TGCGCCAGCAGCCGAACAGGGGATCGAAATGGCTACACCTTC	CASSRTGDRNGYTF
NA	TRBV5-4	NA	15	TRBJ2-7	TGTGCCAGCAACGATCGCGCGGGGAGCTCCTACGAGCAGTACTTC	CASNDRAGSSYEQYF
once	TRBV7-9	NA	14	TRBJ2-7	TGTGCCAGCAGCTTAGACTCACGGACCTACGAGCAGTACTTC	CASSLDSRTYEQYF
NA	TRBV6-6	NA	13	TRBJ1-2	TGTGCCAGCAGTCCAGACAGTAACTATGGCTACACCTTC	CASSPDSNYGYTF
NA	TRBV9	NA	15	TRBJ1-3	TGTGCCAGCAGCGTGGGGGGTCCCTCTGGAAACACCATATATTTT	CASSVGGPSGNTIYF
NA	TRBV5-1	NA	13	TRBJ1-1	TGCGCCAGCTCGGGGGGGGTAGGCACTGAAGCTTTCTTT	CASSGGVGTEAFF
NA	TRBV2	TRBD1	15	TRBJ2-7	TGTGCCAGCAACCGAAGACAGGGCTTGGCCTACGAGCAGTACTTC	CASNRRQGLAYEQYF
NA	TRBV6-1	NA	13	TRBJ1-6	TGTGCCAGCAGTGAAGCCCCTAATTCACCCCTCCACTTT	CASSEAPNSPLHF